The source of this TCR beta chain is a study of blood T cell repertoires in COVID-19. At the level of the study: Some COVID-19 samples were acute and others convalescent; all came from the United States, Italy and Spain. T cells, B-cell-depleted T cells, or PBMCs provided the cDNA or gDNA that served as material.

Trimming removed 5 bases from V and 1 base from J; junction bases left unmatched: 7. This CDR3 is 15 amino acids long. Germline V CDR1 and CDR2: SEHNR, FQNEAQ (reference sequence). Seattle participants joined during active infection and were tracked over time. Authors' methods: Nucleated cell number was recorded as an estimate derived from reference gene primer amplification. Some clones are missing from TCRdb's copy, which holds only in-frame ones; the method was immunoSEQ multiplex PCR. That table furnishes V, J and clone size, whereas the DNA furnished D and trimming. The data contain around 260,000 clones, 91% of them singletons.

This TCR derives from a person under 35 with COVID-19, enrolled during active disease. This rearrangement joins TRBV7-9 to TRBJ1-1; 7 positions match TRBD1. Material: peripheral blood. The CDR3 region is CASSPLGTANTEAFF. The DNA for the CDR3 is TGTGCCAGCAGCCCCCTTGGGACAGCGAACACTGAAGCTTTCTTT.